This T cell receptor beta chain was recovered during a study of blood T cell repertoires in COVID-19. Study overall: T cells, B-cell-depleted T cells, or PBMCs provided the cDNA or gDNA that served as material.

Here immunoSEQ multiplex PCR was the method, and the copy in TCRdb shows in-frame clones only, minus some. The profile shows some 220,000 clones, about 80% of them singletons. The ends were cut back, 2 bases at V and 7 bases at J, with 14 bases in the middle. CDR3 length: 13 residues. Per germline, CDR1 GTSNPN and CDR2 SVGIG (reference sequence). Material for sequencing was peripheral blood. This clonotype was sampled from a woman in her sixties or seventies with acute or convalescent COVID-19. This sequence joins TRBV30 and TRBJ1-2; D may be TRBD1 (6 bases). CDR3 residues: CAWSQQGYSGYTF. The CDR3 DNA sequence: TGTGCCTGGAGTCAGCAGGGGTACTCTGGCTACACCTTC.